Reported below is one TCR beta chain. Its specificity is unknown. The CDR3 runs to 16 residues. CDR1 and CDR2 (germline): KGHSH, LQKENI. J gave up 9 bases and V 0 bases, and 10 bases lay outside the gene matches. Since all of the isolated RNA was reverse transcribed, expressed TCRB transcripts were what got sequenced. Produced via immunoSEQ multiplex PCR; TCRdb's table is partial and in-frame only. The sample records 300,000 or so clones, approximately 8% being singletons. This sample stems from a study of beta chain features in type 1 diabetes. Broader study findings: When VDJ junctions were examined, type 1 diabetes patients showed fewer insertions and more deletions. Whatever favoring of shorter templates PCR might show would apply equally to patients and controls.

The chain employs TRBV18 and TRBJ2-1; TRBD2 aligns across 8 bases. The origin of this receptor is a woman between 18 and 29 years old in good health. Sample: central memory CD4+ T cells from blood. The CDR3 DNA sequence: TGTGCCAGCTCACCACCCCAAGCGGGAGTACCGAGTGAGCAGTTCTTC. Protein product: CASSPPQAGVPSEQFF.